This T cell receptor (beta chain) comes out of a study of cytomegalovirus exposure and HLA in healthy donors. The germline V gene encodes CDR1 SGHDN and CDR2 FVKESK. V was trimmed by 3 bases and J by 8 bases, leaving 7 bases between them. CDR3 size: 12 residues. Overall study findings and caveats: Cytomegalovirus-associated status was assigned to roughly 160 TCR beta chains. It was found in a later analysis that first-cohort TCR clusters tended to co-occur in the 90 to 150 validation repertoires. Most TCRs appeared rarely, but some public TCRs recurred in many donors.

As concerns this clone: Its antigen is still unknown.

The table came from immunoSEQ multiplex PCR; TCRdb's copy has only in-frame clones and leaves some out. The table lists about 130,000 clones, approximately 91% of them singletons. The donors were part of the validation cohort of roughly 110 subjects. That cohort was separate from the first cohort, which comprised 666 subjects. This clonotype was sampled from a young woman in good health and CMV-seronegative. The chain carries TRBV14 and TRBJ1-4; no definite D call. Material for sequencing was PBMCs. DNA of the CDR3: TGTGCCAGCAGCCACACAGCCGAAAAACTGTTTTTT. This translates into CASSHTAEKLFF.